This record concerns one TCR beta chain sequence. The antigen is unknown. This entry belongs to a study of shared clonotypes between healthy human individuals. Study processing details: For the immunoSEQ data, sequences were junction-only without quality scores, so filtering differed. Sequenced by immunoSEQ multiplex PCR; TCRdb stores in-frame clones only, minus some. D and trimming were read from the DNA, whereas the V and J calls and clone size are those reported in that table. Among millions of clones, around 94% were seen once, and the ten largest hold about 0.13%. Study-wide findings and caveats: All-four-donor shared clonotypes had higher generation probabilities than non-shared clonotypes did. For naive CD4 cells, roughly 4.6% of clonotypes were shared across a handful of donors.

This clonotype originated in a man aged 18 to 29 in good health. The material sequenced was naive CD4+ T cells sorted from blood. The sample's subset: CD45RA+ positively selected.

The CDR3, as DNA: TGTGCCAGCGGAACTAGGGAGGTCAACTATGGCTACACCTTC. It codes for CASGTREVNYGYTF. This sequence joins TRBV21-1 and TRBJ1-2. TRBV21-1 is given as a pseudogene. The length of the CDR3 is 14 residues.